The 29 T cell receptor beta chains reported below all come from one sample, sequenced in a study of T cells in Graves' hyperthyroidism and ophthalmopathy. The CDR3 regions of TCR beta were amplified from RNA transcripts. HTBI primers drove first-round RT-PCR of the TCR CDR3. MiXCR, run by TCRdb on the multiplex PCR reads, gives a single entry per CDR3 protein. The table shows approximately 600,000 distinct CDR3 sequences, with 14% occurring only once. Sequencing was performed on blood. The source is a woman aged 18-29 years with Graves' ophthalmopathy.

This clonotype was recorded a few times. This chain connects TRBV9 to TRBJ2-7; TRBD1 might be the D (7 bases). V dropped 4 bases and J dropped 2 bases, with 13 bases sitting between them. The CDR3 runs to 14 residues. Germline loops: CDR1 SGDLS, CDR2 YYNGEE. CDR3 residues: CASSFQGGTYEQYF. DNA for the CDR3: TGTGCCAGCAGCTTCCAGGGGGGCACCTACGAGCAGTACTTC. The full variable domain, completed using reference TRBV9 and TRBJ2-7, is DSGVTQTPKHLITATGQRVTLRCSPRSGDLSVYWYQQSLDQGLQFLIQYYNGEERAKGNILERFSAQQFPDLHSELNLSSLELGDSALYFCASSFQGGTYEQYFGPGTRLTVT.

This chain joins TRBV5-1 and TRBJ1-6; D might be TRBD1 (5 bases). CDR1 and CDR2 from the germline V gene are SGHRS and YFSETQ. This CDR3 comprises 13 residues. V was shortened by 4 bases and J by 5 bases, with 7 bases between the two germline ends. The CDR3 is CASSTTDNSPLHF. The CDR3 DNA sequence: TGCGCCAGCAGCACGACAGATAATTCACCCCTCCACTTT.

This clonotype was seen ten or more times. The genes are TRBV11-3 and TRBJ2-7, with D perhaps TRBD1 (5 bases). Germline V gene data show CDR1 as SGHNT and CDR2 as YENEEA. This CDR3 has 13 residues. V was shortened by 0 bases and J by 5 bases, with 8 bases between the two germline ends. The CDR3 DNA reads TGTGCCAGCAGCTTAGAGTTCAGGGACGAGCAGTACTTC. It is translated as CASSLEFRDEQYF.

As regards this clonotype: The final CDR3 position lacks the conserved phenylalanine or tryptophan, pointing to a likely read error. J is TRBJ2-7 and V is TRBV29-1; D possibly corresponds to TRBD2 (6 bases). CDR1 is SQVTM and CDR2 is ANQGSEA in the germline V gene. The V end was cut by 4 bases, the J end by 2 bases, with 21 bases between. The CDR3 covers 16 residues. CDR3 sequence (DNA): TGCAGCGTTGGGGGTAAGGGACTTAGCCCCACCTACGAGCAGTACTCC. This codes for CSVGGKGLSPTYEQYS.

There are many counts of this clonotype. The chain joins TRBV6-1 to TRBJ2-7; 7 nucleotides align to TRBD1. V trimming: 8 bases; J trimming: 2 bases; junction bases outside the gene matches: 6. The CDR3 runs to 13 residues. Germline values: CDR1 MNHNS, CDR2 SASEGT. CDR3 residues: CASSRDSTYEQYF. CDR3 nucleotides: TGTGCCAGCTCCAGGGACAGTACCTACGAGCAGTACTTC.

This clonotype was seen ten or more times. This chain links TRBV12-3 or TRBV12-4 with TRBJ2-7; no firm D call. This CDR3 comprises 13 residues. V shed 1 base and J shed 5 bases, with 9 bases lying between them. CDR3 sequence: CASSLVVWDEQYF. The DNA of the CDR3 is TGTGCCAGCAGTTTAGTGGTCTGGGACGAGCAGTACTTC.

This clonotype was seen repeatedly, ten times or more. The rearrangement joins TRBV3-1 to TRBJ1-2; D is unresolved. The CDR3 has 15 residues. CDR1 is LGHDT and CDR2 is YNNKEL in the germline V gene (reference sequence). V was pared by 4 bases and J by 2 bases, with 14 bases between. CDR3 bases: TGTGCCAGCAGCCCCGACTCCGGCGGAAACTATGGCTACACCTTC. Protein sequence: CASSPDSGGNYGYTF. The variable domain in full, completed from reference TRBV3-1 and TRBJ1-2, reads DTAVSQTPKYLVTQMGNDKSIKCEQNLGHDTMYWYKQDSKKFLKIMFSYNNKELIINETVPNRFSPKSPDKAHLNLHINSLELGDSAVYFCASSPDSGGNYGYTFGSGTRLTVV.

This clonotype appeared many times. The rearrangement uses TRBV7-6 and TRBJ2-1; 10 bases line up with TRBD1. V shed 4 bases and J 8 bases; nucleotides not matched to a gene: 8. CDR1 and CDR2 (germline): SGHVS, FNYEAQ. This CDR3 has 15 residues. CDR3 DNA sequence: TGTGCCAGCAGCTCGGGGACAGGGGCTTGGGATGAGCAGTTCTTC. This codes for CASSSGTGAWDEQFF.

The chain joins TRBV27 to TRBJ2-1; D may be TRBD1 or TRBD2 (5 bases each). Germline CDR1 and CDR2: MNHEY and SMNVEV (reference sequence). V was cut by 4 bases and J by 8 bases, with 21 bases left in between. This CDR3 region has 16 residues. The DNA for the CDR3 is TGTGCCAGCAGTTCCCCCGGGCAGGGAGTTACCGATGAGCAGTTCTTC. Translating gives CASSSPGQGVTDEQFF.

This clonotype was picked up many times. The J gene is TRBJ1-5, the V gene TRBV3-1, with 9 bases that match TRBD1. Germline CDR1 LGHDT, CDR2 YNNKEL (reference sequence). This CDR3 has 14 amino acids. The V gene end was trimmed by 4 bases and the J gene end by 11 bases; junction bases not matched to a gene: 9. CDR3 in amino acids: CASSRGQGRIAQHF. In DNA form, the CDR3 reads TGTGCCAGCAGCCGGGGACAGGGAAGGATAGCCCAGCATTTT.

The rearrangement uses TRBV25-1 and TRBJ1-2; a possible D gene is TRBD1 (5 bases). This CDR3 is 15 amino acids long. Per the germline V gene, CDR1 is MGHDK and CDR2 is SYGVNS. Trimming shortened V by 1 base and J by 4 bases, and 13 bases separated the two germline ends. The CDR3 coding sequence is TGTGCCAGCAGTGAATTGGGGGAGGTGGGCTATGGCTACACCTTC. Its protein is CASSELGEVGYGYTF.

This clonotype was seen many times. The genes are TRBV28 and TRBJ1-5, with D perhaps TRBD1 (6 bases). V was shortened by 6 bases and J by 2 bases, with 17 bases between the two germline ends. The CDR3 covers 16 residues. Germline V gene lookup returns CDR1 MDHEN and CDR2 SYDVKM. In DNA, the CDR3 is TGTGCCAGCAGCCAACAGGGACCTCGAGGCAATCAGCCCCAGCATTTT. This gives the protein CASSQQGPRGNQPQHF. Full variable domain (outside the CDR3, taken from reference TRBV28 and TRBJ1-5): DVKVTQSSRYLVKRTGEKVFLECVQDMDHENMFWYRQDPGLGLRLIYFSYDVKMKEKGDIPEGYSVSREKKERFSLILESASTNQTSMYLCASSQQGPRGNQPQHFGDGTRLSIL.

The chain employs TRBV5-1 and TRBJ2-1, with D perhaps matching TRBD2 (5 bases). CDR3 length equals 15 residues. Germline V CDR1 and CDR2: SGHRS, YFSETQ. Trimming shortened V by 5 bases and J by 3 bases, and 15 bases separated the two germline ends. The CDR3 DNA follows: TGCGCCAGCAGATTAGGACTCGTACTCTACAATGAGCAGTTCTTC. Amino acid sequence: CASRLGLVLYNEQFF. Combining the CDR3 with reference TRBV5-1 and TRBJ2-1 gives the whole variable domain KAGVTQTPRYLIKTRGQQVTLSCSPISGHRSVSWYQQTPGQGLQFLFEYFSETQRNKGNFPGRFSGRQFSNSRSEMNVSTLELGDSALYLCASRLGLVLYNEQFFGPGTRLTVL.

This clonotype came up many times. The chain uses TRBV28 and TRBJ2-2, with 7 bases matching TRBD2. Per germline, CDR1 MDHEN and CDR2 SYDVKM. The CDR3 runs 17 residues. Losses at the gene ends were 5 bases for V and 1 base for J; bases not matched to a gene: 10. Here the CDR3 reads CASSQRAGALNTGELFF. In nucleotides, the CDR3 is TGTGCCAGCAGTCAGAGGGCGGGAGCGCTGAACACCGGGGAGCTGTTTTTT.

This clonotype occurred many times. This chain uses TRBV7-9 with TRBJ2-1; 13 bases fit TRBD2. With V trimmed by 0 bases and J by 4 bases, 3 bases remained unmatched. The CDR3 is 17 amino acids. Germline V gene data show CDR1 as SEHNR and CDR2 as FQNEAQ (reference sequence). The CDR3 region is CASSLAGTSGAYNEQFF. The CDR3 DNA reads TGTGCCAGCAGCTTAGCCGGGACTAGCGGGGCGTACAATGAGCAGTTCTTC. Drawing the rest from reference TRBV7-9 and TRBJ2-1, the complete variable domain is DTGVSQNPRHKITKRGQNVTFRCDPISEHNRLYWYRQTLGQGPEFLTYFQNEAQLEKSRLLSDRFSAERPKGSFSTLEIQRTEQGDSAMYLCASSLAGTSGAYNEQFFGPGTRLTVL.

This clonotype was counted ten times or more. This sequence joins TRBV27 and TRBJ2-5; perhaps TRBD1 as D (5 bases). The germline V and J ends were trimmed by 6 bases and 5 bases, with 19 bases remaining between them. Germline V gene sequence: CDR1 MNHEY, CDR2 SMNVEV (reference sequence). The CDR3 consists of 15 residues. The CDR3, as DNA: TGTGCCAGCAGCCCATCCGCCAGGGAACGGGAGACCCAGTACTTC. Protein product: CASSPSARERETQYF.

The chain links TRBV7-9 to TRBJ2-1, with TRBD2 matching 10 bases. Per the germline V gene, CDR1 is SEHNR and CDR2 is FQNEAQ (reference sequence). There are 21 residues in the CDR3. V shed 8 bases and J 3 bases; nucleotides not matched to a gene: 25. CDR3 sequence: CASSPGTARLSGLADYNEQFF. In nucleotides, the CDR3 is TGTGCCAGCTCACCAGGAACAGCCAGGTTGAGCGGACTAGCGGACTACAATGAGCAGTTCTTC.

This clonotype came up a few times. The chain couples TRBV14 to TRBJ1-2; 7 positions match TRBD1. This CDR3 contains 16 residues. Germline V gene lookup returns CDR1 SGHDN and CDR2 FVKESK. The V gene end was trimmed by 1 base and the J gene end by 7 bases; junction bases not matched to a gene: 12. CDR3 amino acids: CASSQAKTGRVGGYTF. The CDR3 DNA is TGTGCCAGCAGCCAAGCCAAGACAGGGAGAGTTGGTGGCTACACCTTC. The entire variable domain, with the rest obtained from reference TRBV14 and TRBJ1-2, is as follows: EAGVTQFPSHSVIEKGQTVTLRCDPISGHDNLYWYRRVMGKEIKFLLHFVKESKQDESGMPNNRFLAERTGGTYSTLKVQPAELEDSGVYFCASSQAKTGRVGGYTFGSGTRLTVV.

The sample holds many counts of this clonotype. V and J are TRBV7-9 and TRBJ2-5; possible D gene TRBD1, 6 bases. CDR1 and CDR2 (germline): SEHNR, FQNEAQ (reference sequence). The V gene lost 5 bases and the J gene lost 5 bases, with 15 bases spanning the gap. The CDR3 runs 14 residues. This CDR3 reads CASSQGTGWETQYF. The CDR3 DNA reads as TGTGCCAGCAGCCAGGGAACAGGGTGGGAGACCCAGTACTTC.

This clonotype was counted at least ten times. This chain uses TRBV11-3 with TRBJ1-1, with D possibly being TRBD1 (5 bases). V dropped 3 bases and J dropped 4 bases, with 15 bases sitting between them. The CDR3 spans 15 residues. Germline V gives CDR1 SGHNT, CDR2 YENEEA. The DNA for the CDR3 is TGTGCCAGCAGCTTTTCGGGGGTCGGAGGCACTGAAGCTTTCTTT. Amino acids: CASSFSGVGGTEAFF. The entire variable domain, with the rest obtained from reference TRBV11-3 and TRBJ1-1, is as follows: EAGVVQSPRYKIIEKKQPVAFWCNPISGHNTLYWYLQNLGQGPELLIRYENEEAVDDSQLPKDRFSAERLKGVDSTLKIQPAELGDSAVYLCASSFSGVGGTEAFFGQGTRLTVV.

This clonotype was detected many times. The chain has TRBV5-6 and TRBJ2-1; D ambiguous. The ends were cut back, 1 base at V and 4 bases at J, with 12 bases in the middle. Germline lookup yields CDR1 SGHDT and CDR2 YYEEEE. The CDR3 extends over 15 amino acids. In DNA form, the CDR3 reads TGTGCCAGCAGCTTGCGGCTAGTAAGTTACAATGAGCAGTTCTTC. Its translation: CASSLRLVSYNEQFF.

As to this clonotype: This may come from a read error, since a much larger clone is one base off. V gene TRBV5-6 combines with J gene TRBJ2-1; 7 bases align to TRBD1. The germline CDR1 and CDR2 sequences are SGHDT and YYEEEE. V was clipped by 3 bases and J by 10 bases; unmatched bases: 1. The CDR3 totals 11 residues. The CDR3 protein is CASSWDSEQFF. The CDR3 DNA reads as TGTGCCAGCAGCTGGGACAGCGAGCAGTTCTTC.

This clonotype was seen at least ten times. The chain couples TRBV20-1 to TRBJ2-1, with TRBD2 matching over 9 bases. The ends lost 3 bases at V and 4 bases at J; junction bases unmatched: 10. Germline assignment: CDR1 DFQATT and CDR2 SNEGSKA (reference sequence). The length of the CDR3 is 16 residues. DNA of the CDR3: TGCAGTGCTAGTTGTTGCGGGAGGGGGTGGTACAATGAGCAGTTCTTC. Amino acids: CSASCCGRGWYNEQFF.

The table lists this clonotype with many counts. V is TRBV9 and J is TRBJ1-2; TRBD1 matches 7 bases. CDR1 and CDR2 from the germline V gene are SGDLS and YYNGEE. This CDR3 comprises 14 residues. The junction had 3 bases not matched to a gene; V was cut back by 4 bases and J by 0 bases. The CDR3 DNA is TGTGCCAGCAGCCGAGGACAGGCTAACTATGGCTACACCTTC. Translation gives CASSRGQANYGYTF.

This clonotype was counted many times. CDR3 residues: CSASSGSLSYEQYF. In nucleotides, the CDR3 is TGCAGTGCTAGCTCCGGGAGCCTTTCCTACGAGCAGTACTTC. The rearrangement links TRBV20-1 to TRBJ2-7; TRBD2 is a possible D gene (6 bases). Germline CDR1 DFQATT, CDR2 SNEGSKA (reference sequence). Trimming removed 3 bases at V and 1 base at J, with 13 bases between. The CDR3 is made up of 14 amino acids.

This clonotype showed up just a few times. This may be a read error: a much more frequent sequence differs by one nucleotide. In nucleotides, the CDR3 is TGTGCCAGCAGCCCGGGACGGAGCAAGGGTGGCTACACCTTC. This gives the protein CASSPGRSKGGYTF. This rearrangement joins TRBV5-6 to TRBJ1-2; maybe TRBD1 (5 bases). Trimming shortened V by 4 bases and J by 7 bases, and 17 bases separated the two germline ends. This CDR3 has 14 amino acids. From germline, CDR1 is SGHDT and CDR2 YYEEEE.

This clonotype was detected ten times or more. The chain carries TRBV27 and TRBJ2-7; the D is unclear. V was cut by 2 bases and J by 3 bases, with 17 bases left in between. CDR3 length: 16 amino acids. From germline, CDR1 is MNHEY and CDR2 SMNVEV (reference sequence). CDR3 sequence (DNA): TGTGCCAGCAGTTTACAACCCAGGCCCGTCCTCTACGAGCAGTACTTC. Translation: CASSLQPRPVLYEQYF.

This clonotype showed up many times. The chain recombines TRBV27 with TRBJ1-1; TRBD1 aligns across 8 bases. Germline V lookup: CDR1 MNHEY, CDR2 SMNVEV (reference sequence). Losses at the gene ends were 5 bases for V and 5 bases for J; bases not matched to a gene: 10. This CDR3 contains 15 residues. The CDR3 region has the DNA TGTGCCAGCAGTCCCCTACAGGGGGTAGAGACTGAAGCTTTCTTT. Its translation is CASSPLQGVETEAFF.

This clonotype has at least ten counts. The rearrangement links TRBV30 to TRBJ2-5; TRBD2 matches at 12 bases. Trimming at V came to 4 bases and at J to 5 bases, leaving 11 bases not matched to a gene. The CDR3 contains 16 residues. The germline CDR1 and CDR2 sequences are GTSNPN and SVGIG (reference sequence). The CDR3 loop reads CAWIPGLAGLRETQYF. CDR3 coding DNA: TGTGCCTGGATCCCCGGACTAGCGGGACTTCGGGAGACCCAGTACTTC. The full variable domain, rest sourced from reference TRBV30 and TRBJ2-5, is SQTIHQWPATLVQPVGSPLSLECTVEGTSNPNLYWYRQAAGRGLQLLFYSVGIGQISSEVPQNLSASRPQDRQFILSSKKLLLSDSGFYLCAWIPGLAGLRETQYFGPGTRLLVL.